This TCR beta chain was recovered during a study of regulatory T cells in long-lasting Graves disease. Overall study: Newly diagnosed Graves' patients had taken antithyroid drugs under 3 months. Whole-study results and caveats: Favored usage of TRBV28, TRBJ1-2 and TRBJ2-5 was recorded in persistent disease.

Germline CDR1 and CDR2: KGHSH and LQKENI. Trimming took 2 bases from V and 4 from J, leaving 8 bases between them. CDR3 size: 14 residues. Ten or more counts support this clonotype. Antigen: not known. HTBI primers from iRepertoire and Arm-PCR of CDR3 regions yielded the TCR beta libraries. TCRdb re-called the multiplex PCR reads through MiXCR, storing one row per CDR3 protein. The sample has 350,000 to 500,000 distinct CDR3 sequences, roughly 15% seen once; the top ten hold about 15%. Time point meaning: newly diagnosed GD, antithyroid drugs for less than 3 months. After RNA was extracted from PBMCs, the TCR library was made from it. This sample was shared with a second study, whose subject was T cells in Graves' hyperthyroidism and ophthalmopathy.

The source material was peripheral blood mononuclear cells (PBMCs), sampled at new diagnosis, from a patient treated with antithyroid drugs. The chain is built from TRBV18 and TRBJ2-2, with D possibly matching TRBD2 (6 bases). The sequence came from a woman between 45 and 65 years old with Graves disease. The chain's CDR3 is CASSPGLTTGELFF. In DNA, the CDR3 is TGTGCCAGCTCACCAGGACTAACCACCGGGGAGCTGTTTTTT. The variable domain in full, with the rest retrieved from reference TRBV18 and TRBJ2-2, is NAGVMQNPRHLVRRRGQEARLRCSPMKGHSHVYWYRQLPEEGLKFMVYLQKENIIDESGMPKERFSAEFPKEGPSILRIQQVVRGDSAAYFCASSPGLTTGELFFGEGSRLTVL.